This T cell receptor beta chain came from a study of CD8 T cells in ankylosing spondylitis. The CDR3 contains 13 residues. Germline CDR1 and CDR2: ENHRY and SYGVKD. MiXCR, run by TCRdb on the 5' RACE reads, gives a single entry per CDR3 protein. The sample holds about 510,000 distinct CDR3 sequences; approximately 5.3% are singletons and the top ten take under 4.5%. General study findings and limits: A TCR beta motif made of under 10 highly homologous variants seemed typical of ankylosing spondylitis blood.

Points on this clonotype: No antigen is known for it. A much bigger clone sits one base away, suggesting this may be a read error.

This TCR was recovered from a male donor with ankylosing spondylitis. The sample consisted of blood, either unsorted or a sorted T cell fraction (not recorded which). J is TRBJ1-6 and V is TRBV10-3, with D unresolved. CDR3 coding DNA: TGTGCCATCAGTGACCCGGAGGCCTCACCCCTCTACTTT. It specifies CAISDPEASPLYF.